These 14 T cell receptor beta chains share one sample of origin, sequenced in a study of T cell responses to AZD1222 COVID-19 vaccine. Sequenced by immunoSEQ multiplex PCR; TCRdb stores in-frame clones only, minus some. The sample includes some 84,000 clones, over 80% of them seen just once. The material sequenced was peripheral blood, taken on day 0 of AZD1222 vaccination. These receptors originate from an adult in good health.

This chain joins TRBV5-1 and TRBJ1-2, with D possibly TRBD1 on 5 matching bases. Germline V gene data show CDR1 as SGHRS and CDR2 as YFSETQ. The CDR3 covers 17 residues. V dropped 6 bases and J dropped 0 bases, with 21 bases sitting between them. In nucleotides, the CDR3 is TGCGCCAGCACTCCCGGAACGGGGCCAGGAGCTAACTATGGCTACACCTTC. This encodes CASTPGTGPGANYGYTF.

The chain recombines TRBV19 with TRBJ1-2; tentatively, D is TRBD1 (5 bases). Germline lookup yields CDR1 LNHDA and CDR2 SQIVND (reference sequence). The germline V and J ends were trimmed by 6 bases and 10 bases, with 15 bases remaining between them. The CDR3 extends over 12 amino acids. The CDR3 sequence is CASREGPRDYTF. The DNA for the CDR3 is TGTGCCAGTAGGGAGGGACCCCGAGACTACACCTTC.

The V gene is TRBV7-9, the J gene TRBJ1-1; 8 nucleotides match TRBD1. CDR3 length: 15 residues. V was pared by 5 bases and J by 1 base, with 6 bases of the junction left unmatched. Germline V gene lookup returns CDR1 SEHNR and CDR2 FQNEAQ (reference sequence). The CDR3 DNA follows: TGTGCCAGCAGCAACCGGACAGGGCCGAACACTGAAGCTTTCTTT. Translated: CASSNRTGPNTEAFF.

The J gene is TRBJ1-4, the V gene TRBV5-1, with 7 bases lining up with TRBD1. V was pared by 5 bases and J by 5 bases, with 9 bases of the junction left unmatched. The CDR3 consists of 15 residues. Germline loops: CDR1 SGHRS, CDR2 YFSETQ. The CDR3 bases are TGCGCCAGCAGTCTGGCGGGCAGGGGGAATGAAAAACTGTTTTTT. Translation: CASSLAGRGNEKLFF. The full variable domain, in which reference TRBV5-1 and TRBJ1-4 provide the parts outside the CDR3, is KAGVTQTPRYLIKTRGQQVTLSCSPISGHRSVSWYQQTPGQGLQFLFEYFSETQRNKGNFPGRFSGRQFSNSRSEMNVSTLELGDSALYLCASSLAGRGNEKLFFGSGTQLSVL.

The chain is built from TRBV6-5 and TRBJ1-2; 7 bases align to TRBD1. Germline V lookup: CDR1 MNHEY, CDR2 SVGAGI. The CDR3 consists of 13 residues. V shed 2 bases, J shed 4 bases, and the junction held 1 base outside the gene matches. The CDR3 DNA sequence: TGTGCCAGCAGTTACCGGGACAGCTATGGCTACACCTTC. Its protein product is CASSYRDSYGYTF.

The genes are TRBV11-3 and TRBJ2-2; 13 nucleotides match TRBD2. V lost 3 bases, J lost 1 base, and 8 bases stayed unmatched. Germline V gene data show CDR1 as SGHNT and CDR2 as YENEEA. CDR3 length: 19 amino acids. CDR3: CASSFTPRLAGGNTGELFF. CDR3 sequence (DNA): TGTGCCAGCAGCTTCACCCCGCGACTAGCGGGAGGGAACACCGGGGAGCTGTTTTTT.

Only one count was recorded for this clone. V is TRBV5-1 and J is TRBJ2-1; no definite D call. Germline V lookup: CDR1 SGHRS, CDR2 YFSETQ. The CDR3 runs to 15 residues. V lost 0 bases and J lost 0, with 7 bases in between. The CDR3 is CASSLGGNSYNEQFF. The DNA of the CDR3 is TGCGCCAGCAGCTTGGGTGGGAACTCCTACAATGAGCAGTTCTTC.

The chain couples TRBV13 to TRBJ2-5; 10 bases map to TRBD1. CDR3 size: 16 residues. Trimming at V came to 5 bases and at J to 0 bases, leaving 6 bases not matched to a gene. CDR1 PRHDT and CDR2 FYEKMQ come from the germline V gene (reference sequence). The CDR3 DNA sequence: TGTGCCAGCAGCCAGAAGGGACAGGGGTACCAAGAGACCCAGTACTTC. This sequence encodes CASSQKGQGYQETQYF.

The rearrangement uses TRBV2 and TRBJ1-4, with TRBD1 identical over 8 bases. From germline, CDR1 is SNHLY and CDR2 FYNNEI. The V segment lost 7 bases and the J segment 5 bases; nucleotides outside the gene matches: 6. This CDR3 is 14 amino acids long. CDR3 amino acids: CASTPDRANEKLFF. The CDR3 bases are TGTGCCAGCACACCGGACAGGGCCAATGAAAAACTGTTTTTT.

This clone was recorded once. The rearrangement joins TRBV6-1 to TRBJ2-7, with D perhaps assigned TRBD1 or TRBD2 (5 bases each). This CDR3 has 15 amino acids. Trimming left V 3 bases short and J 9 bases short, with 21 bases between. The germline V gene encodes CDR1 MNHNS and CDR2 SASEGT. The CDR3 bases are TGTGCCAGCAGTGACGCAAGGGACGGAAGAAATTGGCAGTACTTC. Translating it yields CASSDARDGRNWQYF.

This clone was observed a single time. V gene TRBV11-1 combines with J gene TRBJ2-3; D is perhaps TRBD2 (6 bases). The CDR3 covers 15 residues. Germline CDR1 is SGHAT and CDR2 is FQDESV (reference sequence). The germline V and J ends were trimmed by 5 bases and 4 bases, with 16 bases remaining between them. CDR3 in amino acids: CASSRGGRGADTQYF. The DNA of the CDR3 is TGTGCCAGCAGCCGCGGAGGGAGAGGGGCAGATACGCAGTATTTT.

A single count supports this clone. This sequence joins TRBV2 and TRBJ2-7; 9 positions agree with TRBD1. Germline V gene sequence: CDR1 SNHLY, CDR2 FYNNEI. The CDR3 sequence is 14 residues long. Losses at the gene ends were 5 bases for V and 5 bases for J; bases not matched to a gene: 7. The CDR3 loop reads CASSLGQGINEQYF. CDR3 DNA: TGTGCCAGCAGTTTGGGACAGGGTATCAACGAGCAGTACTTC.

V and J are TRBV30 and TRBJ1-2; TRBD1 is a possible D gene (6 bases). This CDR3 comprises 15 residues. The germline V and J ends were trimmed by 1 base and 7 bases, with 19 bases remaining between them. Per germline, CDR1 GTSNPN and CDR2 SVGIG (reference sequence). CDR3: CAWSAARAGVGGYTF. The CDR3 DNA reads TGTGCCTGGAGTGCAGCGCGGGCAGGGGTAGGTGGCTACACCTTC.

The gene calls are TRBV18 and TRBJ2-3, with a tentative D call TRBD1 (5 bases). Germline lookup yields CDR1 KGHSH and CDR2 LQKENI. This CDR3 region has 14 residues. V lost 4 bases and J lost 1, with 9 bases in between. As DNA, the CDR3 is TGTGCCAGCTCACGACAGACAGGCACAGATACGCAGTATTTT. Translation gives CASSRQTGTDTQYF.